This T cell receptor (beta chain) originates from a study of CXCR3-negative and CXCR3-positive naive CD8 T cells. Study observations and caveats: CXCR3 expression dropped partially after cryopreservation, and most assays relied on fresh PBMCs.

A remark on this clonotype: Its antigen is not known.

TRB cDNA libraries were made by UMI-labeled 5' RACE. TCRdb re-called the 5' RACE reads and shows each CDR3 protein once, DNA omitted. The repertoire table contains 100,000 to 150,000 distinct CDR3 sequences. CD45RO-CCR7+CD27+CD95- characterized naive CD8+ T cells. Germline assignment: CDR1 SGDLS and CDR2 YYNGEE. CDR3 length equals 12 residues. The chain uses TRBV9 and TRBJ2-3. This TCR was recovered from a human donor in good health. Some clones in this sample may be carry-over from other donors' samples. The specimen sequenced was naive CXCR3- CD8+ T cells from blood. Regarding subset: CD45RO-CCR7+CD27+CD95- naive CD8+ T cells lacking CXCR3 (TNR3-). The CDR3 loop reads CASSEETDTQYF.